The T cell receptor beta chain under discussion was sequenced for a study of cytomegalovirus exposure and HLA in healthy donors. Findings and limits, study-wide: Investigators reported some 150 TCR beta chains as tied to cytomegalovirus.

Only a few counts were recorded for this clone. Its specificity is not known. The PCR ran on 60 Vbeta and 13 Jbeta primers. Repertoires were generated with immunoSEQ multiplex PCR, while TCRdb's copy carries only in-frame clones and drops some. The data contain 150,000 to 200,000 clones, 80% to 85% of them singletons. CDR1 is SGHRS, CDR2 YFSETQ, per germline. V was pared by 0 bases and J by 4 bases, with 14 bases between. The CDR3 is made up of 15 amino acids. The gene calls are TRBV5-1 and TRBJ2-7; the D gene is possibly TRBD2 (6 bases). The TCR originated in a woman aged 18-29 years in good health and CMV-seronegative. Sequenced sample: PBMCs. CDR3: CASSLGLGGTYEQYV. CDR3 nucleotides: TGCGCCAGCAGCTTGGGCTTGGGGGGTACTTACGAGCAGTACGTC.